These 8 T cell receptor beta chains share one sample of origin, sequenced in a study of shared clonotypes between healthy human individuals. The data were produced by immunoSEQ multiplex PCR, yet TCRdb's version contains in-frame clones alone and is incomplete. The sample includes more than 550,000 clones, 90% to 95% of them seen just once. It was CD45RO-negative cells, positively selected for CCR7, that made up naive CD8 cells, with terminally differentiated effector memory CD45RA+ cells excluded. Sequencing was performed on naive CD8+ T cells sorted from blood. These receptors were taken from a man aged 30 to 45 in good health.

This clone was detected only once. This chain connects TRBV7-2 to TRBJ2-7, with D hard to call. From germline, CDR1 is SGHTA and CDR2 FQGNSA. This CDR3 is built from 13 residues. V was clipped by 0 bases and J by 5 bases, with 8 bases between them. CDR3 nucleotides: TGTGCCAGCAGCTTAGCTAGAGCCCACGAGCAGTACTTC. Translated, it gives CASSLARAHEQYF.

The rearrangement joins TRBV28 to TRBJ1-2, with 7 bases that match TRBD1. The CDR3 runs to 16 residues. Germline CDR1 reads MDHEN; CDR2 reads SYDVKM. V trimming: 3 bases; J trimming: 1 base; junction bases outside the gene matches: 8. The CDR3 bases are TGTGCCAGCAGTTTTCGGGGGACAGTCAATAACTATGGCTACACCTTC. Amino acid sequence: CASSFRGTVNNYGYTF.

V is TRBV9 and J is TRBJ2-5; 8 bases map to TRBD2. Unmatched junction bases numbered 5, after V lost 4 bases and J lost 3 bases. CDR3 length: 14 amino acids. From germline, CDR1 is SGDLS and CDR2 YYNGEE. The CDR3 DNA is TGTGCCAGCAGCCCGGGACTAGGGGAAGAGACCCAGTACTTC. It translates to CASSPGLGEETQYF.

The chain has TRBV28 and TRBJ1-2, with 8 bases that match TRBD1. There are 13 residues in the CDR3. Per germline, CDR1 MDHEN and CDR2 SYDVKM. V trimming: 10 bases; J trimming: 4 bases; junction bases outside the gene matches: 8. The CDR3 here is CAIRQGLIYGYTF. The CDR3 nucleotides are TGTGCCATCCGACAGGGGCTGATCTATGGCTACACCTTC.

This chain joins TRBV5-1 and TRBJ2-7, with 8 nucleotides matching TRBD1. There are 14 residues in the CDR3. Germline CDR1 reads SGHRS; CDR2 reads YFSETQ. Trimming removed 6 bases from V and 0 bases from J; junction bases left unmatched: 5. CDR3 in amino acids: CASNEGTGSYEQYF. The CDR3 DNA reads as TGCGCCAGCAACGAGGGGACAGGCTCCTACGAGCAGTACTTC.

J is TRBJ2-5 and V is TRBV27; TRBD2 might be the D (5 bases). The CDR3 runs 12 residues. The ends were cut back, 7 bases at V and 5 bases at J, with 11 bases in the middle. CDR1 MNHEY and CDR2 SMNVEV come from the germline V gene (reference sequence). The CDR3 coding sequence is TGTGCCAGCACCCGGCGGGCCGAGACCCAGTACTTC. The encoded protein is CASTRRAETQYF.

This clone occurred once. The DNA of the CDR3 is TGTGCCAGCAGCTTCAGGGTAGGGGGCAACACCGGGGAGCTGTTTTTT. Its protein product is CASSFRVGGNTGELFF. J is TRBJ2-2 and V is TRBV11-2; 7 bases align to TRBD1. V shed 3 bases, J shed 2 bases, and the junction held 6 bases outside the gene matches. This CDR3 contains 16 residues. Germline V gives CDR1 SGHAT, CDR2 FQNNGV. Combining the CDR3 with reference TRBV11-2 and TRBJ2-2 gives the whole variable domain EAGVAQSPRYKIIEKRQSVAFWCNPISGHATLYWYQQILGQGPKLLIQFQNNGVVDDSQLPKDRFSAERLKGVDSTLKIQPAKLEDSAVYLCASSFRVGGNTGELFFGEGSRLTVL.

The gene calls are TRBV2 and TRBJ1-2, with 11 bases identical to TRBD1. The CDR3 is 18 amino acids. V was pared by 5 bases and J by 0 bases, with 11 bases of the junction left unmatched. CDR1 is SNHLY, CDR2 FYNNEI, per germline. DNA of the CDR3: TGTGCCAGCAGTAAGGGACAGGGGGTTTTCTTAGCTAACTATGGCTACACCTTC. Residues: CASSKGQGVFLANYGYTF.